This record concerns one TCR beta chain sequence. Its antigen is unknown. This sample was included in a study of CD8+ T cells in alopecia areata. Study-level results: Although TCR sharing was seen in mice, sharing across patients was less clear, possibly for HLA-related reasons. In lesional scalp, particularly from alopecia totalis/universalis, clonality was higher than in normal scalp.

RNA extraction was followed by reverse transcription into cDNA, which acted as the sequencing template. Some clones are missing from TCRdb's copy, which holds only in-frame ones; the method was immunoSEQ multiplex PCR. Of over 30,000 clones in the sample, around 80% were seen once. The sequence came from a human donor with alopecia areata. The specimen sequenced was NKG2D-low CD8+ T cells sorted from blood.

The CDR3 nucleotides are TGTGCCAGCAGCCCGTCCTACAATGAGCAGTTCTTC. Protein product: CASSPSYNEQFF. The V and J genes are TRBV7-9 and TRBJ2-1; D not resolved. The V gene's germline CDR1 is SEHNR and CDR2 FQNEAQ (reference sequence). This CDR3 has 12 residues. Trimming shortened V by 5 bases and J by 1 base, and 3 bases separated the two germline ends.